This paragraph covers one TCR beta chain sequence. Its specificity is unknown. These data belong to a study of T-cell memory formation after mild COVID-19. Findings and caveats of the study: For contracting clones, CD4+ ones sat mainly in CM and EM, CD8+ in EMRA.

5'RACE primed from the constant segment yielded TCR alpha and TCR beta cDNA libraries bearing sample barcodes and UMIs. TCRdb processed the 5' RACE reads anew with MiXCR; each CDR3 protein has one entry. The sample contains some 320,000 distinct CDR3 sequences, 13% to 15% of which appear only once. From germline, CDR1 is SGHAT and CDR2 FQDESV (reference sequence). Trimming cost V 5 bases and J 7 bases, with 17 bases left between them. The CDR3 has 14 residues. The sample comprised PBMCs or a T cell subset sorted from them (not recorded which). The sequence was collected from a man aged 18-30 years who had mild COVID-19 (a few samples of this study predate the infection). Cell type and time point are not known. J is TRBJ2-5 and V is TRBV11-1, with D possibly being TRBD2 (5 bases). CDR3 nucleotide sequence: TGTGCCAGCAGCCCGGGGAATGAGGTTGGGACCCAGTACTTC. Its protein product is CASSPGNEVGTQYF.